Shown below are 23 T cell receptor beta chains from a single sample sequenced in a study of cytomegalovirus exposure and HLA in healthy donors. The PCR ran on 60 Vbeta and 13 Jbeta primers. TCRdb keeps only in-frame clones here, not all; method: immunoSEQ multiplex PCR. The sample holds 95,000 to 120,000 clones; over 60% are singletons and the top ten take roughly 8.3%. The sample consisted of PBMCs. These receptors were collected from a man younger than 35 in good health and CMV-seropositive.

The gene calls are TRBV6-5 and TRBJ1-1; no clear D gene. Trimming pared 7 bases from V and 1 base from J, leaving 10 bases between. Germline CDR1 reads MNHEY; CDR2 reads SVGAGI. This CDR3 is built from 13 residues. The CDR3 loop is CASKRVENTEAFF. The CDR3 nucleotides read TGTGCCAGCAAGAGGGTAGAGAACACTGAAGCTTTCTTT.

The genes are TRBV5-4 and TRBJ2-3; maybe TRBD1 (6 bases). V shed 0 bases and J shed 0 bases, with 8 bases lying between them. In germline, CDR1 is SGHNT, CDR2 YYREEE (reference sequence). The CDR3 consists of 15 residues. The CDR3 sequence is CASSLAGGSTDTQYF. The DNA for the CDR3 is TGTGCCAGCAGCTTGGCTGGGGGCAGCACAGATACGCAGTATTTT.

This sequence joins TRBV4-2 and TRBJ1-1, with 7 bases identical to TRBD1. The CDR3 length is 13 residues. Trimming at V came to 6 bases and at J to 7 bases, leaving 8 bases not matched to a gene. Germline values: CDR1 LGHNA, CDR2 YNFKEQ. The CDR3 coding sequence is TGTGCCAGCAGTCAGGGACAGACCCGTGAAGCTTTCTTT. Its translation: CASSQGQTREAFF.

The chain carries TRBV10-3 and TRBJ2-5; 7 nucleotides line up with TRBD2. CDR3 length: 15 amino acids. Germline assignment: CDR1 ENHRY and CDR2 SYGVKD. V gave up 3 bases and J gave up 4 bases; unmatched junction bases: 8. The CDR3 DNA reads as TGTGCCATCAGTGATGGGGGGGTGGTGGCAGAGACCCAGTACTTC. Its translation: CAISDGGVVAETQYF.

The chain links TRBV2 to TRBJ1-5, with TRBD1 as a possible D gene (6 bases). V lost 8 bases, J lost 0 bases, and 8 bases lay in between. This CDR3 is 13 amino acids long. CDR1 SNHLY and CDR2 FYNNEI come from the germline V gene. Here the CDR3 reads CASGQISNQPQHF. The CDR3 DNA follows: TGTGCCAGCGGACAGATTAGCAATCAGCCCCAGCATTTT. Full variable domain (rest looked up from reference TRBV2 and TRBJ1-5): EPEVTQTPSHQVTQMGQEVILRCVPISNHLYFYWYRQILGQKVEFLVSFYNNEISEKSEIFDDQFSVERPDGSNFTLKIRSTKLEDSAMYFCASGQISNQPQHFGDGTRLSIL.

The chain links TRBV6-1 to TRBJ1-2; perhaps TRBD1 as D (5 bases). CDR1 is MNHNS and CDR2 is SASEGT in the germline V gene. This CDR3 region has 14 residues. V was pared by 2 bases and J by 7 bases, with 14 bases between. The CDR3 nucleotides are TGTGCCAGCAGTGAAAGAAGACAGACGGCTGGCTACACCTTC. This gives the protein CASSERRQTAGYTF.

The chain uses TRBV10-2 and TRBJ1-2, with no clear D. CDR1 and CDR2 from the germline V gene are WSHSY and SAAADI. Trimming took off 2 bases at V and 2 bases at J, with 6 bases between the two ends. This CDR3 comprises 13 residues. In DNA, the CDR3 is TGCGCCAGCAGTGAGCCTGTCAACTATGGCTACACCTTC. As protein: CASSEPVNYGYTF.

The chain carries TRBV30 and TRBJ1-5, with a tentative D call TRBD1 (5 bases). The V end was cut by 2 bases, the J end by 2 bases, with 10 bases between. The germline V gene has CDR1 GTSNPN and CDR2 SVGIG (reference sequence). The CDR3 consists of 14 residues. The CDR3 loop reads CAWSQGKGNQPQHF. In DNA, the CDR3 is TGTGCCTGGAGTCAGGGAAAGGGCAATCAGCCCCAGCATTTT.

V gene TRBV7-9 combines with J gene TRBJ1-3; tentatively, D is TRBD1 (6 bases). CDR1 is SEHNR and CDR2 is FQNEAQ in the germline V gene (reference sequence). The length of the CDR3 is 18 residues. V shed 2 bases and J shed 5 bases, with 22 bases lying between them. The CDR3 loop is CASSLFSFSGAPRNTIYF. The DNA for the CDR3 is TGTGCCAGCAGCTTATTTTCATTTTCAGGGGCTCCCCGAAACACCATATATTTT.

This clone was seen once. The chain recombines TRBV5-1 with TRBJ2-2; D is possibly TRBD1 (6 bases). The CDR3 runs to 16 residues. Trimming pared 4 bases from V and 9 bases from J, leaving 22 bases between. Germline CDR1 reads SGHRS; CDR2 reads YFSETQ. CDR3 in DNA: TGCGCCAGCAGCCCTGGGCAGGGGAGTAGCTTGTGGGAGCTGTTTTTT. Translated: CASSPGQGSSLWELFF.

The CDR3 sequence is CASSLAEDRSNEQFF. CDR3 bases: TGCGCCAGCAGCTTGGCCGAGGACAGATCCAATGAGCAGTTCTTC. The V and J genes are TRBV5-1 and TRBJ2-1, with a weak D call TRBD1 (6 bases). CDR1 is SGHRS and CDR2 is YFSETQ in the germline V gene. The CDR3 loop spans 15 amino acids. Trimming removed 0 bases from V and 6 bases from J, with 13 bases in between.

V usage is TRBV5-1 and J usage is TRBJ2-7; 7 nucleotides match TRBD1. Germline lookup yields CDR1 SGHRS and CDR2 YFSETQ. The CDR3 runs to 16 residues. V shed 4 bases and J 5 bases; nucleotides not matched to a gene: 15. The CDR3 sequence is CASSRYGAAGGNEQYF. The CDR3 DNA follows: TGCGCCAGCAGCCGATACGGGGCGGCAGGGGGTAACGAGCAGTACTTC.

The chain links TRBV11-2 to TRBJ1-4; tentative D call: TRBD1 (6 bases). Trimming removed 1 base from V and 8 bases from J, with 14 bases in between. The CDR3 extends over 15 amino acids. Per the germline V gene, CDR1 is SGHAT and CDR2 is FQNNGV. The CDR3 bases are TGTGCCAGCAGCTTAGGGGCGGGGGCTTACGAAAAACTGTTTTTT. This codes for CASSLGAGAYEKLFF.

The genes are TRBV11-3 and TRBJ1-1, with no clear D. The germline V gene encodes CDR1 SGHNT and CDR2 YENEEA. The CDR3 sequence is 11 residues long. Trimming shortened V by 0 bases and J by 8 bases, and 4 bases separated the two germline ends. CDR3 region: CASSLDREAFF. The CDR3 DNA reads as TGTGCCAGCAGCTTAGACAGGGAAGCTTTCTTT. Full variable domain (rest looked up from reference TRBV11-3 and TRBJ1-1): EAGVVQSPRYKIIEKKQPVAFWCNPISGHNTLYWYLQNLGQGPELLIRYENEEAVDDSQLPKDRFSAERLKGVDSTLKIQPAELGDSAVYLCASSLDREAFFGQGTRLTVV.

CDR3 protein: CASTKTGTAQNIQYF. DNA for the CDR3: TGTGCCAGCACCAAGACCGGGACAGCTCAAAACATTCAGTACTTC. V and J are TRBV27 and TRBJ2-4; TRBD1 aligns across 7 bases. V gave up 7 bases and J gave up 5 bases; unmatched junction bases: 11. Germline loops: CDR1 MNHEY, CDR2 SMNVEV (reference sequence). The CDR3 spans 15 residues.

In the case of this clone: Sequence at one end of the junction differs from germline and may be a read error. This chain connects TRBV7-9 to TRBJ2-3, with 8 bases aligning to TRBD1. The germline gives CDR1 SEHNR, CDR2 FQNEAQ (reference sequence). The length of the CDR3 is 16 residues. CDR3 DNA sequence: TGTGCCAGCACCTTAGGGGACAGGCAATCCACAGATACGCAGTATTTT. Translation: CASTLGDRQSTDTQYF.

The chain uses TRBV15 and TRBJ1-1, with a weak D call TRBD1 (5 bases). The V end was cut by 4 bases, the J end by 3 bases, with 9 bases between. Looked up from germline, CDR1 is LNHNV and CDR2 is YYDKDF (reference sequence). The CDR3 loop spans 13 amino acids. The CDR3 is CATSTRADTEAFF. CDR3 DNA sequence: TGTGCCACCAGCACCAGGGCTGACACTGAAGCTTTCTTT.

This clone was recorded only once. The rearrangement links TRBV27 to TRBJ1-6; maybe TRBD1 (5 bases). The V end was cut by 2 bases, the J end by 10 bases, with 21 bases between. This CDR3 contains 17 residues. Germline V gene data show CDR1 as MNHEY and CDR2 as SMNVEV (reference sequence). The CDR3 sequence: CASSLKMGPGGWSPLHF. The CDR3 DNA is TGTGCCAGCAGTTTAAAGATGGGGCCAGGCGGCTGGTCACCCCTCCACTTT.

This clone was picked up one time. This chain connects TRBV28 to TRBJ2-5; 9 bases are a match to TRBD2. Looked up from germline, CDR1 is MDHEN and CDR2 is SYDVKM. The CDR3 runs to 15 residues. V gave up 2 bases and J gave up 1 base; unmatched junction bases: 2. The CDR3 spells CASSLAGGPQETQYF. Here the CDR3 DNA reads TGTGCCAGCAGTTTAGCGGGGGGGCCCCAAGAGACCCAGTACTTC.

This sequence joins TRBV27 and TRBJ2-3; the match to TRBD2 covers 10 bases. V dropped 3 bases and J dropped 15; count of bases not matched to a gene: 6. Germline V gene lookup returns CDR1 MNHEY and CDR2 SMNVEV (reference sequence). CDR3 size: 12 residues. The CDR3 DNA is TGTGCCAGCAGTTTTTTAGGGACTAGCGTATATTTT. Translation: CASSFLGTSVYF.

This clone appeared once. The J gene is TRBJ2-5, the V gene TRBV30; 10 nucleotides align to TRBD1. The J call could be wrong; TRBJ2-7 is a better fit for the DNA end. This CDR3 has 14 residues. Germline V gene data show CDR1 as GTSNPN and CDR2 as SVGIG (reference sequence). The DNA for the CDR3 is TGTGCCTGGAGTGTCGGGACAGGGGCCTACGAGCAGTACTTC. Translating it yields CAWSVGTGAYEQYF.

The gene calls are TRBV5-4 and TRBJ1-1; 7 positions agree with TRBD1. The CDR3 length is 17 residues. With 4 bases clipped from V and 1 base from J, the junction kept 13 bases outside the gene matches. The V gene's germline CDR1 is SGHNT and CDR2 YYREEE (reference sequence). DNA for the CDR3: TGTGCCAGCAGCCTTGGGAGTAAGGGGGCCTCGAACACTGAAGCTTTCTTT. Amino acid sequence: CASSLGSKGASNTEAFF. Filled out from reference TRBV5-4 and TRBJ1-1, the complete variable domain reads ETGVTQSPTHLIKTRGQQVTLRCSSQSGHNTVSWYQQALGQGPQFIFQYYREEENGRGNFPPRFSGLQFPNYSSELNVNALELDDSALYLCASSLGSKGASNTEAFFGQGTRLTVV.

The chain links TRBV5-1 to TRBJ2-3; 7 bases align to TRBD1. V gave up 4 bases and J gave up 2 bases; unmatched junction bases: 4. Germline lookup yields CDR1 SGHRS and CDR2 YFSETQ. The CDR3 is made up of 14 amino acids. The CDR3 sequence is CASSRTGDTDTQYF. In DNA, the CDR3 is TGCGCCAGCAGCCGAACAGGGGACACAGATACGCAGTATTTT.